Each of the 5 T cell receptor beta chains below was sequenced from the same sample in a study of control samples from healthy donors and cancer patients (dated by TCRdb to the early 2020s). The library relied on the immunoSEQ multiplex PCR assay. TCRdb re-hosts the immuneACCESS table, in-frame sequences only. Its copies lack some clones; in the studies checked, an unresolved V gene accounts for under half of them, and the cause for the rest is not known. A total of 75,000 to 100,000 clones appear in this sample, just under 95% of them only once. Of the sample, around 3% is held by the ten largest clones. Sequencing was performed on blood. The receptors originated from a human donor in good health. The donor label of this sample is uncertain.

This chain uses TRBV29-1 with TRBJ1-4; a possible D gene is TRBD1 (5 bases). Germline loops: CDR1 SQVTM, CDR2 ANQGSEA. The CDR3 runs to 15 residues. V was shortened by 1 base and J by 4 bases, with 13 bases between the two germline ends. The CDR3 here is CSVEAQGANNEKLFF. The CDR3 DNA reads TGCAGCGTTGAAGCCCAGGGTGCGAATAATGAAAAACTGTTTTTT. The full variable domain, completed using reference TRBV29-1 and TRBJ1-4, is SAVISQKPSRDICQRGTSLTIQCQVDSQVTMMFWYRQQPGQSLTLIATANQGSEATYESGFVIDKFPISRPNLTFSTLTVSNMSPEDSSIYLCSVEAQGANNEKLFFGSGTQLSVL.

V usage is TRBV6-6 and J usage is TRBJ1-5; 7 nucleotides agree with TRBD1. J gave up 3 bases and V 5 bases, and 7 bases lay outside the gene matches. Germline loops: CDR1 MNHNY, CDR2 SVGAGI (reference sequence). This CDR3 has 15 amino acids. The CDR3 DNA follows: TGTGCCAGCAGTACTTACAGGGGTCTCAATCAGCCCCAGCATTTT. Amino acids: CASSTYRGLNQPQHF.

The gene calls are TRBV5-1 and TRBJ2-1; the D is unclear. This CDR3 is built from 13 residues. Deletions cut 2 bases from V and 5 bases from J, with 8 bases between. Germline values: CDR1 SGHRS, CDR2 YFSETQ. As DNA, the CDR3 is TGCGCCAGCAGCTTTCAGATAAACAATGAGCAGTTCTTC. Encoded protein: CASSFQINNEQFF.

This sequence joins TRBV2 and TRBJ2-5; TRBD1 matches 10 bases. This CDR3 is built from 14 residues. The J segment lost 5 bases and the V segment lost 6 bases, leaving 6 bases of the junction unmatched. Germline-derived CDR1 and CDR2 are SNHLY and FYNNEI. CDR3 sequence (DNA): TGTGCCAGCAGCGACAGGGGGCAGCGGGAGACCCAGTACTTC. It yields the protein CASSDRGQRETQYF.

The rearrangement joins TRBV7-9 to TRBJ1-6; D not resolved. This CDR3 has 14 residues. The ends were cut back, 1 base at V and 14 bases at J, with 15 bases in the middle. Looked up from germline, CDR1 is SEHNR and CDR2 is FQNEAQ (reference sequence). The DNA of the CDR3 is TGTGCCAGCAGCTTAGGAATTCTACAAGGAGCCCTCCACTTT. It is translated as CASSLGILQGALHF.